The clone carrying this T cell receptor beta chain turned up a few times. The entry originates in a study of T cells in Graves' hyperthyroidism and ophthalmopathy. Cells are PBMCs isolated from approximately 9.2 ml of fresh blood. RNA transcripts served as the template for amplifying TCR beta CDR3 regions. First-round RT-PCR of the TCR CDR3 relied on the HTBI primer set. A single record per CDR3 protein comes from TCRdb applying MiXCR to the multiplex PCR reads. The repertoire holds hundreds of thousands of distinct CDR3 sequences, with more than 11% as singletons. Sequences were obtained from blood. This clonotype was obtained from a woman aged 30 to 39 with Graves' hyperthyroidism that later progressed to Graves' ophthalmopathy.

This CDR3 reads CASSKAGGEYEQYF. CDR3 coding DNA: TGTGCCAGCAGTAAAGCGGGAGGGGAGTACGAGCAGTACTTC. The genes are TRBV3-1 and TRBJ2-7, with TRBD2 identical over 10 bases. Germline lookup yields CDR1 LGHDT and CDR2 YNNKEL (reference sequence). The CDR3 runs 14 residues. Trimming removed 6 bases from V and 4 bases from J; junction bases left unmatched: 6.